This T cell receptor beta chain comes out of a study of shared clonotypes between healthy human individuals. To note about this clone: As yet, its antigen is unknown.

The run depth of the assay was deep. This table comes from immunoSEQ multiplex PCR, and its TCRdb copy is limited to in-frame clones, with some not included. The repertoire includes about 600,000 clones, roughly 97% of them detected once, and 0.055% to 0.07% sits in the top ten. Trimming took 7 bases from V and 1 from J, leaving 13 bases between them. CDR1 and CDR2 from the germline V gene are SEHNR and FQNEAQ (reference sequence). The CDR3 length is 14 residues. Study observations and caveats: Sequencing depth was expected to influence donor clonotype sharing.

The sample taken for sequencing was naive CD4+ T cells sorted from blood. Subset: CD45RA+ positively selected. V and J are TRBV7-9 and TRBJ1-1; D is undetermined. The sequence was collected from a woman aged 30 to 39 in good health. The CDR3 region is CASTPTGQNTEAFF. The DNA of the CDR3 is TGTGCCAGCACCCCGACTGGGCAGAACACTGAAGCTTTCTTT.